The entry below describes one TCR beta chain. Its antigen is unidentified. The record originates from a study of cytomegalovirus exposure and HLA in healthy donors. Across the study: Out of 300 to 500 genotyped donors, roughly 78% belonged to the Caucasian-associated ancestry cluster. General study findings and limits: As was reported, the HLA-A and HLA-B alleles of most subjects were accurately predicted from TCR beta sequences. High specificity and sensitivity for cytomegalovirus status were reported for the classifier.

It was with 60 Vbeta and 13 Jbeta primers that the PCR ran. In the authors' workflow: Later work found tens of millions of unique TCR beta chains, with approximately 12 million shared. TCRdb's table, derived via immunoSEQ multiplex PCR, lists solely in-frame clones and lacks some. The V and J calls and the clone size are those of that table, but D and trimming were determined from the DNA. The listing records 70,000 to 85,000 clones. The germline V and J ends were trimmed by 1 base and 4 bases, with 12 bases remaining between them. The germline CDR1 and CDR2 sequences are SGHVS and FNYEAQ. This CDR3 spans 15 amino acids.

The clonotype comes from a female donor in good health and CMV-seropositive. The rearrangement uses TRBV7-6 and TRBJ2-3; a possible D gene is TRBD1 (5 bases). Sequenced sample: PBMCs. The CDR3 is CASSLGGQYADTQYF. CDR3 coding DNA: TGTGCCAGCAGCTTAGGGGGCCAATATGCAGATACGCAGTATTTT.